Following are 25 T cell receptor beta chains from one sample sequenced in a study of blood T cell repertoires in COVID-19 (TCRdb year 2020). Library construction relied on the immunoSEQ multiplex PCR assay. The immuneACCESS repertoire file appears here via TCRdb, limited to in-frame rearrangements. These files lack a portion of the clones; in checked studies, under half of the deficit traces to unresolved V genes, and the cause of the others is not known. For this sample there are 150,000 to 200,000 clones; 86% appear just once. In total, the top ten clones hold less than 25% of the sample. Sequenced input: peripheral blood. These receptors were collected from a man aged 70 or older with active or convalescent COVID-19.

This clone has just one count. The chain carries TRBV13 and TRBJ1-6; 9 bases are a match to TRBD1. Germline V gives CDR1 PRHDT, CDR2 FYEKMQ (reference sequence). Trimming cost V 6 bases and J 8 bases; bases outside gene matches: 8. The CDR3 contains 15 residues. CDR3 protein: CASSQYRGLDSPLHF. CDR3 sequence (DNA): TGTGCCAGCAGTCAGTACAGGGGGCTGGATTCACCCCTCCACTTT.

This chain links TRBV30 with TRBJ1-2; no clear D. The CDR3 spans 13 residues. Germline CDR1 is GTSNPN and CDR2 is SVGIG (reference sequence). Trimming pared 0 bases from V and 4 bases from J, leaving 9 bases between. CDR3 protein: CAWSVLGSYGYTF. CDR3 DNA sequence: TGTGCCTGGAGTGTATTGGGCTCCTATGGCTACACCTTC.

The rearrangement joins TRBV2 to TRBJ2-2; the match to TRBD1 covers 7 bases. The germline gives CDR1 SNHLY, CDR2 FYNNEI. CDR3 size: 15 residues. Trimming cost V 4 bases and J 2 bases; bases outside gene matches: 4. CDR3 nucleotides: TGTGCCAGCAGTGGGAGACAGGGAAACACCGGGGAGCTGTTTTTT. Translating gives CASSGRQGNTGELFF.

The J gene is TRBJ2-3, the V gene TRBV5-1; D possibly corresponds to TRBD1 (5 bases). The CDR3 is 14 amino acids. V was shortened by 3 bases and J by 6 bases, with 14 bases between the two germline ends. Germline V gives CDR1 SGHRS, CDR2 YFSETQ. CDR3 sequence (DNA): TGCGCCAGCAGCTGGAACGGTCCAGGGGATACGCAGTATTTT. This codes for CASSWNGPGDTQYF.

This chain connects TRBV5-1 to TRBJ1-6; D is unclear. The CDR3 sequence is 15 residues long. Trimming took 2 bases from V and 8 from J, leaving 14 bases between them. Germline CDR1 and CDR2: SGHRS and YFSETQ. The CDR3, as DNA: TGCGCCAGCAGCTTAGCGTCGGGTTTGGATTCACCCCTCCACTTT. It yields the protein CASSLASGLDSPLHF.

The chain recombines TRBV29-1 with TRBJ2-1, with 10 positions matching TRBD2. Germline-derived CDR1 and CDR2 are SQVTM and ANQGSEA. J lost 8 bases, V lost 4 bases, and 8 bases had no gene match. The CDR3 consists of 14 residues. The CDR3 spells CSVGRAGGMYEQFF. In DNA form, the CDR3 reads TGCAGCGTTGGAAGAGCGGGAGGGATGTATGAGCAGTTCTTC.

There are a few counts of this clone. This chain uses TRBV27 with TRBJ2-7, with 10 bases lining up with TRBD2. The CDR3 extends over 15 amino acids. Trimming took 2 bases from V and 2 from J; bases not matched to a gene: 3. In germline, CDR1 is MNHEY, CDR2 SMNVEV (reference sequence). CDR3 amino acids: CASSLELAGTYEQYF. CDR3 sequence (DNA): TGTGCCAGCAGTTTAGAACTAGCGGGGACCTACGAGCAGTACTTC.

In its sample, this clone was seen a few times. The rearrangement links TRBV29-1 to TRBJ1-1, with D possibly TRBD1 on 6 matching bases. Deletions cut 8 bases from V and 0 bases from J, with 13 bases between. The CDR3 loop spans 13 amino acids. Germline CDR1 and CDR2: SQVTM and ANQGSEA. Here the CDR3 DNA reads TGCAGCATTAGGACAGACATGAACACTGAAGCTTTCTTT. Translating gives CSIRTDMNTEAFF.

The rearrangement joins TRBV5-1 to TRBJ1-1; D is uncertain. CDR3 size: 11 residues. Germline assignment: CDR1 SGHRS and CDR2 YFSETQ. V lost 4 bases to trimming and J lost 2 bases, with 3 bases between them. The CDR3 loop is CASSLNTEAFF. CDR3 bases: TGCGCCAGCAGCCTTAACACTGAAGCTTTCTTT.

This clone appeared once. This chain connects TRBV5-1 to TRBJ2-3, with 9 bases lining up with TRBD2. The CDR3 sequence is 16 residues long. V shed 2 bases, J shed 4 bases, and the junction held 8 bases outside the gene matches. The germline V gene has CDR1 SGHRS and CDR2 YFSETQ. The CDR3 spells CASSFRVREGADTQYF. In DNA, the CDR3 is TGCGCCAGCAGCTTCAGGGTGCGGGAGGGAGCAGATACGCAGTATTTT.

V gene TRBV13 combines with J gene TRBJ1-2; 9 nucleotides match TRBD1. This CDR3 spans 15 amino acids. CDR1 and CDR2 (germline): PRHDT, FYEKMQ (reference sequence). V shed 5 bases, J shed 3 bases, and the junction held 7 bases outside the gene matches. The CDR3: CASSGRDREHYGYTF. Written as DNA, the CDR3 is TGTGCCAGCAGCGGCCGGGACAGGGAACACTATGGCTACACCTTC.

The chain combines TRBV6-5 with TRBJ1-1; 7 bases fit TRBD1. Unmatched junction bases numbered 16, after V lost 8 bases and J lost 7 bases. The CDR3 has 15 residues. Germline V gene lookup returns CDR1 MNHEY and CDR2 SVGAGI. CDR3 loop: CASALQERGQGEAFF. In DNA, the CDR3 is TGTGCCAGCGCCCTCCAGGAGAGGGGGCAGGGTGAAGCTTTCTTT.

The chain recombines TRBV27 with TRBJ1-4; D possibly corresponds to TRBD1 (5 bases). CDR3 length: 15 amino acids. The V and J ends lost 8 bases and 2 bases respectively, with 15 bases between them. Germline V gene lookup returns CDR1 MNHEY and CDR2 SMNVEV (reference sequence). CDR3 bases: TGTGCCAGCCGGATGCGGGGGAGGACTAATGAAAAACTGTTTTTT. It codes for CASRMRGRTNEKLFF.

This clone is a singleton in its sample. The gene calls are TRBV11-3 and TRBJ2-1; no clear D. Germline CDR1 is SGHNT and CDR2 is YENEEA. V lost 5 bases to trimming and J lost 4 bases, with 12 bases between them. The CDR3 sequence is 14 residues long. CDR3 loop: CASSLSGMYNEQFF. DNA of the CDR3: TGTGCCAGCAGCCTCAGTGGTATGTACAATGAGCAGTTCTTC.

CDR3 loop: CASSQDATGQGYNSPLHF. Written as DNA, the CDR3 is TGTGCCAGCAGCCAAGACGCCACGGGACAGGGCTATAATTCACCCCTCCACTTT. The chain joins TRBV4-2 to TRBJ1-6; 9 nucleotides line up with TRBD1. This CDR3 region has 18 residues. The V segment lost 0 bases and the J segment 3 bases; nucleotides outside the gene matches: 6. Per the germline V gene, CDR1 is LGHNA and CDR2 is YNFKEQ.

The chain links TRBV24-1 to TRBJ2-5, with 9 positions matching TRBD1. V trimming: 5 bases; J trimming: 5 bases; junction bases outside the gene matches: 11. CDR1 KGHDR and CDR2 SFDVKD come from the germline V gene. The length of the CDR3 is 16 residues. The CDR3 nucleotides are TGTGCCACCAGTGCCTCCGGGACAGGGTTACGGGAGACCCAGTACTTC. Its translation: CATSASGTGLRETQYF.

J is TRBJ2-5 and V is TRBV2; 13 bases align to TRBD2. The CDR3 extends over 17 amino acids. Germline assignment: CDR1 SNHLY and CDR2 FYNNEI. V lost 6 bases, J lost 2 bases, and 9 bases stayed unmatched. For the CDR3, the DNA is TGTGCCAGCAGCCCAGGCGGGACTAGCGGGGCTCAAGAGACCCAGTACTTC. Translation gives CASSPGGTSGAQETQYF.

This rearrangement joins TRBV19 to TRBJ2-7, with D tentatively TRBD1 (5 bases). Trimming removed 4 bases from V and 3 bases from J, with 10 bases in between. Germline V gives CDR1 LNHDA, CDR2 SQIVND (reference sequence). The CDR3 spans 13 residues. The CDR3 nucleotides read TGTGCCAGTAGTAAGGGGTCCCTCTACGAGCAGTACTTC. This gives the protein CASSKGSLYEQYF.

The chain joins TRBV5-1 to TRBJ1-4; D is unclear. The CDR3 extends over 13 amino acids. Germline CDR1 and CDR2: SGHRS and YFSETQ. Trimming removed 2 bases from V and 8 bases from J, with 10 bases in between. The chain's CDR3 is CASSFGVDEKLFF. DNA for the CDR3: TGCGCCAGCAGCTTCGGGGTGGACGAAAAACTGTTTTTT.

For this clone: At the DNA level, this CDR3 is encoded by other sequences in the same sample as well. The chain employs TRBV18 and TRBJ1-4; TRBD1 matches 7 bases. Looked up from germline, CDR1 is KGHSH and CDR2 is LQKENI. The CDR3 extends over 15 amino acids. With V trimmed by 3 bases and J by 1 base, 2 bases remained unmatched. In DNA, the CDR3 is TGTGCCAGCTCACCTCGGACAGGAACTAATGAAAAACTGTTTTTT. Its protein is CASSPRTGTNEKLFF.

Written as DNA, the CDR3 is TGTGCCAGCAGCCAACCGGCGGGACCGAACACTGAAGCTTTCTTT. Amino acids: CASSQPAGPNTEAFF. The V call is TRBV3-1 (or the pseudogene TRBV3-2), the J call TRBJ1-1; perhaps TRBD1 as D (5 bases). The CDR3 has 15 residues. Germline values: CDR1 LGHDT, CDR2 YNNKEL (reference sequence). Trimming took off 2 bases at V and 1 base at J, with 11 bases between the two ends.

The chain employs TRBV19 and TRBJ1-4; D perhaps matches TRBD1 (6 bases). V lost 2 bases and J lost 8, with 15 bases in between. Germline-derived CDR1 and CDR2 are LNHDA and SQIVND (reference sequence). This CDR3 has 15 residues. The DNA of the CDR3 is TGTGCCAGTAGTATAACAGGGACCGCGGAGGAAAAACTGTTTTTT. Translating it yields CASSITGTAEEKLFF.

The rearrangement uses TRBV28 and TRBJ1-4; the D is unclear. This CDR3 contains 15 residues. Trimming cost V 6 bases and J 8 bases, with 19 bases left between them. The germline V gene has CDR1 MDHEN and CDR2 SYDVKM. In nucleotides, the CDR3 is TGTGCCAGCAGCCCCCGGCCCGGCGGGGAGGAAAAACTGTTTTTT. This sequence encodes CASSPRPGGEEKLFF.

V is TRBV27 and J is TRBJ2-7; 9 nucleotides agree with TRBD1. This CDR3 comprises 15 residues. V lost 5 bases to trimming and J lost 6 bases; unmatched junction nucleotides: 11. The germline gives CDR1 MNHEY, CDR2 SMNVEV (reference sequence). CDR3 loop: CASSIRTGVDFEQYF. DNA for the CDR3: TGTGCCAGCAGTATCCGGACAGGGGTCGACTTCGAGCAGTACTTC.

The rearrangement joins TRBV3-1 (or the pseudogene TRBV3-2) to TRBJ1-5; TRBD1 matches at 7 bases. The V and J ends lost 4 bases and 3 bases, in that order; junction bases with no gene match: 3. CDR3 length: 14 residues. Germline lookup yields CDR1 LGHDT and CDR2 YNNKEL (reference sequence). The DNA of the CDR3 is TGTGCCAGCAGCCCGACAGGGTACAATCAGCCCCAGCATTTT. It encodes CASSPTGYNQPQHF.